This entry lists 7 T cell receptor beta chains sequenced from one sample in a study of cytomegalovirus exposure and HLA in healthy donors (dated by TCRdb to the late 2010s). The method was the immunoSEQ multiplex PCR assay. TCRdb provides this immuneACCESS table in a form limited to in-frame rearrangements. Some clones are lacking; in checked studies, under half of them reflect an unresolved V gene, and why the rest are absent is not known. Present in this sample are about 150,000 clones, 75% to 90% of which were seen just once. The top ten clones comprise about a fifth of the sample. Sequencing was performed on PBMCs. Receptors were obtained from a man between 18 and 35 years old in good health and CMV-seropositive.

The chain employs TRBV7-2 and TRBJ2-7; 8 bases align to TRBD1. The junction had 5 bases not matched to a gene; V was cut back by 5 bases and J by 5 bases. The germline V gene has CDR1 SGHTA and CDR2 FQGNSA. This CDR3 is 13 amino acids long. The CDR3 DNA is TGTGCCAGCAGCCGCGGGACAGGCGACGAGCAGTACTTC. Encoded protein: CASSRGTGDEQYF.

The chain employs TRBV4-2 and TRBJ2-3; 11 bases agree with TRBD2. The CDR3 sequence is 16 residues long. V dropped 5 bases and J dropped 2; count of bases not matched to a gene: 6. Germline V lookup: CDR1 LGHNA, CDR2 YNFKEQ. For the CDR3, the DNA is TGTGCCAGCAGCGAAGGGACTAGCGGTACCACAGATACGCAGTATTTT. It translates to CASSEGTSGTTDTQYF.

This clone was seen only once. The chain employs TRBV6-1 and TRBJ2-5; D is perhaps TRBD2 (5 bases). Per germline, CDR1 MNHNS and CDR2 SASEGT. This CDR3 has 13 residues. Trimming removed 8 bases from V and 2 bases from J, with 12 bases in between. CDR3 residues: CASLRRVQETQYF. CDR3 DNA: TGTGCCAGCCTCCGGCGGGTTCAAGAGACCCAGTACTTC.

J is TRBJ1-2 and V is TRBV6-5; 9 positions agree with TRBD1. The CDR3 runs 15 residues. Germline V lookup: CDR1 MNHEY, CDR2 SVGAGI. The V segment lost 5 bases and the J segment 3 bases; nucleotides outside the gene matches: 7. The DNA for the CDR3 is TGTGCCAGCAGTATCGTCGGACAGGGGTACTATGGCTACACCTTC. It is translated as CASSIVGQGYYGYTF.

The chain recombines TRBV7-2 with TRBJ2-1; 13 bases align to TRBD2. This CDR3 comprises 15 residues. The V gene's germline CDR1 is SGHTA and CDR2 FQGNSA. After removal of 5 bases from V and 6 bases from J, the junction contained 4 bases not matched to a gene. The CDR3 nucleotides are TGTGCCAGCAGCAAAAGGACTAGCGGGAGCAATGAGCAGTTCTTC. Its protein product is CASSKRTSGSNEQFF.

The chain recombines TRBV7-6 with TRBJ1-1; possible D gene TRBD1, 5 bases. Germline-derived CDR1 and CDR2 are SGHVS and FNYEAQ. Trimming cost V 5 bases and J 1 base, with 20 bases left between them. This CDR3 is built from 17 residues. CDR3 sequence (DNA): TGTGCCAGCAGCGTAGAAAGGGGCTCTTTAAGGAACACTGAAGCTTTCTTT. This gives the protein CASSVERGSLRNTEAFF.

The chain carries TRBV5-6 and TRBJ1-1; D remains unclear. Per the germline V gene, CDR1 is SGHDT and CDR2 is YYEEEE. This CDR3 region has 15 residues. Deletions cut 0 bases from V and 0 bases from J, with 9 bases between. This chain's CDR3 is CASSLDRGMNTEAFF. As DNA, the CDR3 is TGTGCCAGCAGCTTGGATCGGGGAATGAACACTGAAGCTTTCTTT.